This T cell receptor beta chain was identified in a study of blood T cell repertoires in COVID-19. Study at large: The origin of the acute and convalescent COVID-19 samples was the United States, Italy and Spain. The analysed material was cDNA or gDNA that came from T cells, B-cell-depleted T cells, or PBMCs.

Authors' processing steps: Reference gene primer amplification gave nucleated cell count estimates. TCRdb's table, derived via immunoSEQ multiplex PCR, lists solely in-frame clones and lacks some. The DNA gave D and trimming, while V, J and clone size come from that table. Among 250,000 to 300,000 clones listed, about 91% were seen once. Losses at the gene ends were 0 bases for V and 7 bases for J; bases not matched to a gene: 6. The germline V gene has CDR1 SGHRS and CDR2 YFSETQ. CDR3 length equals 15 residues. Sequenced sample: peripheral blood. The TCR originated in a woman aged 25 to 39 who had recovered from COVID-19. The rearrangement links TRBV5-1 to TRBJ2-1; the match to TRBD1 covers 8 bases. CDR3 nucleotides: TGCGCCAGCAGCTTGGTGACAGGGGCGGGGAATGAGCAGTTCTTC. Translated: CASSLVTGAGNEQFF.